Detailed here is one TCR beta chain. The antigen remains undetermined. Profiled with immunoSEQ multiplex PCR; TCRdb holds only in-frame clones, not every one. The table has tens of thousands of clones, roughly 85% seen once; the top ten hold just over 20%. The data belong to a study of T cell responses to AZD1222 COVID-19 vaccine. Looking at the study overall: Second-dose intervals of approximately 4 or approximately 12 weeks were pooled.

Study results and caveats: As reported, nearly half of all spike-specific TCRs target variant regions that are unmutated. Most donors were white British, females outnumbered males, and clonal diversity was possibly underestimated.

Germline assignment: CDR1 GTSNPN and CDR2 SVGIG (reference sequence). The CDR3 covers 12 residues. Trimming cost V 7 bases and J 0 bases, with 9 bases left between them. The origin of this receptor is an adult in good health. This chain connects TRBV30 to TRBJ1-2; D call uncertain. The sample in question was peripheral blood, obtained on day 0 of AZD1222 vaccination. CDR3 DNA sequence: TGTGCCTACATCGAGACTAACTATGGCTACACCTTC. It codes for CAYIETNYGYTF. Using reference TRBV30 and TRBJ1-2 for the parts outside the CDR3, the full variable domain is SQTIHQWPATLVQPVGSPLSLECTVEGTSNPNLYWYRQAAGRGLQLLFYSVGIGQISSEVPQNLSASRPQDRQFILSSKKLLLSDSGFYLCAYIETNYGYTFGSGTRLTVV.